This TCR beta chain is drawn from a study of PD-L1 blockade in urothelial cancer. Study context: Blood was evaluated 3 weeks (second dose) and 6 weeks after therapy began.

TCRdb's table, derived via immunoSEQ multiplex PCR, lists solely in-frame clones and lacks some. The table includes 15,000 to 20,000 clones, around 86% detected once. Time point: peripheral blood 6 weeks after treatment start. A total of 1 to 8 samples per patient were collected pretreatment and on-treatment. Germline CDR1 reads SGHRS; CDR2 reads YFSETQ. CDR3 length: 13 amino acids. The V and J ends lost 4 bases and 7 bases respectively, with 14 bases between them. This receptor was obtained from a man between 50 and 59 years old with urothelial cancer. The rearrangement joins TRBV5-1 to TRBJ1-2, with a possible D match to TRBD1 (6 bases). The material sequenced was PBMCs, taken around atezolizumab (anti-PD-L1) treatment. CDR3 in DNA: TGCGCCAGCAGCCTACTGACAGGTTTTGGCTACACCTTC. Encoded protein: CASSLLTGFGYTF. Drawing the rest from reference TRBV5-1 and TRBJ1-2, the complete variable domain is KAGVTQTPRYLIKTRGQQVTLSCSPISGHRSVSWYQQTPGQGLQFLFEYFSETQRNKGNFPGRFSGRQFSNSRSEMNVSTLELGDSALYLCASSLLTGFGYTFGSGTRLTVV.